What follows describes a single TCR beta chain. This table comes from immunoSEQ multiplex PCR, and its TCRdb copy is limited to in-frame clones, with some not included. The sample lists some 150,000 clones; about 89% were seen once. The data were obtained in a study of control samples from healthy donors and cancer patients. The CDR3 covers 15 residues. Looked up from germline, CDR1 is GTSNPN and CDR2 is SVGIG (reference sequence). Trimming took 2 bases from V and 1 from J; bases not matched to a gene: 7. This chain links TRBV30 with TRBJ1-1, with 7 bases matching TRBD1. The clonotype comes from a man aged 18 to 29 in good health. The sample was blood. CDR3 loop: CAWSPPRDRNTEAFF. The CDR3 DNA sequence: TGTGCCTGGAGTCCCCCCCGGGACAGGAACACTGAAGCTTTCTTT.